This entry describes one T cell receptor (beta chain). Antigen: not known. This entry is derived from a study of shared clonotypes between healthy human individuals. Background on the study: The study used three CD4 naive, three CD4 memory, two CD8 naive and one CD8 memory plate per donor.

Germline V lookup: CDR1 SGHDT, CDR2 YYEEEE. CDR3 length: 13 amino acids. V was pared by 2 bases and J by 7 bases, with 11 bases between. Study results and limitations: Measured sharing among donors was expected to vary with sequencing depth. Donors were few, which limited the genetic and exposure-history diversity represented. Unshared clonotypes carried lower generation probabilities than those common to all four donors.

Produced via immunoSEQ multiplex PCR; TCRdb's table is partial and in-frame only. The repertoire holds approximately 1,500,000 clones, roughly 96% seen once, with more than 0.9% in the top ten. The sequence was collected from a man aged 30-40 years in good health. The sample consisted of naive CD4+ T cells sorted from blood. Subset defined: CD45RA+ positively selected. The V and J genes are TRBV5-6 and TRBJ2-3; possibly TRBD1 or TRBD2 for D (6 bases each). This chain's CDR3 is CASSLGGLYTQYF. CDR3 sequence (DNA): TGTGCCAGCAGCTTAGGGGGACTGTATACGCAGTATTTT.